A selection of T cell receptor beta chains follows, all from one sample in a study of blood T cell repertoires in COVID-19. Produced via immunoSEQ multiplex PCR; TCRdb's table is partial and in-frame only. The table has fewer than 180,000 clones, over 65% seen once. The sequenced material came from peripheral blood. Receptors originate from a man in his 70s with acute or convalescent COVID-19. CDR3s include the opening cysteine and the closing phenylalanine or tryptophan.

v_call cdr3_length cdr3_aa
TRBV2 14 CASSIRTGDEKLFF
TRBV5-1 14 CASSLVGGEDEQYF
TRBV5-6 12 CASSMIQQGYTF
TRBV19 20 CASRADRGSRYGAGANVLTF
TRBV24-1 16 CATSGQGARGYNEQFF
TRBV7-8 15 CASSLADRRGSPLHF
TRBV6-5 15 CASSSLAGAEYEQYF
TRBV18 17 CASSPPVGKEAQETQYF
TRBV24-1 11 CATSDRETQYF
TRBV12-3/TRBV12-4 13 CASSFFDSRGYTF
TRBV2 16 CASTRDRGVGNTEAFF
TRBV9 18 CASSPPYNQGASADTQYF
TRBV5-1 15 CASSLGLAKAYEQYF
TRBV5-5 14 CASSQVSGNSPLHF